This T cell receptor beta chain emerged from a study of spatial heterogeneity in lung cancer. Study context: The study consistently detected more beta-chain than alpha-chain sequences. Averaged across combinations, each unique TCR and UMI pairing appeared more than ten times in raw reads, which were uncorrected. Study-level results: Follow-up blood showed ubiquitous expanded tumor TCRs less than blood at resection did.

This clonotype was seen ten or more times. Antigen specificity is unknown. The ends were cut back, 2 bases at V and 2 bases at J, with 11 bases in the middle. CDR1 SGHRS and CDR2 YFSETQ come from the germline V gene. The length of the CDR3 is 14 residues. Every TCR cDNA molecule bore a unique molecular identifier. TCRdb recomputed calls from the 5' RACE reads with MiXCR, one row per CDR3 protein. In the table there are under 40,000 distinct CDR3 sequences, roughly 5.6% of which are singletons. Time point: sample taken at primary tumor resection. Unsorted tumor, nontumor lung tissue or cryopreserved PBMC supplied the whole RNA.

This receptor was taken from a female donor with early-stage non-small cell lung cancer. V is TRBV5-1 and J is TRBJ2-7; a possible D gene is TRBD1 (6 bases). Source: PBMCs, taken at surgery. The CDR3 sequence is CASSFHRAPYEQYF. CDR3 in DNA: TGCGCCAGCAGCTTCCACAGGGCGCCCTACGAGCAGTACTTC. Combining the CDR3 with reference TRBV5-1 and TRBJ2-7 gives the whole variable domain KAGVTQTPRYLIKTRGQQVTLSCSPISGHRSVSWYQQTPGQGLQFLFEYFSETQRNKGNFPGRFSGRQFSNSRSEMNVSTLELGDSALYLCASSFHRAPYEQYFGPGTRLTVT.